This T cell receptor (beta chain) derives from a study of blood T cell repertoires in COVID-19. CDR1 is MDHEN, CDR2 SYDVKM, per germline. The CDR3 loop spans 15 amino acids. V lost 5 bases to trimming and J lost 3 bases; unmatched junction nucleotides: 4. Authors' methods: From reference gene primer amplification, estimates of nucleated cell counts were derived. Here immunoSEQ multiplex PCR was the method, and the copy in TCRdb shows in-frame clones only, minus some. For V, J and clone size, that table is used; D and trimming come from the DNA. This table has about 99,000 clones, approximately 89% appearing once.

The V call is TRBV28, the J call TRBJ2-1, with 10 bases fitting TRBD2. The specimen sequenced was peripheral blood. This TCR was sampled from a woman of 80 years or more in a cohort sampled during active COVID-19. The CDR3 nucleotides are TGTGCCAGCAGTCGGACTAGCGGACTCTACAATGAGCAGTTCTTC. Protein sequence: CASSRTSGLYNEQFF.